These T cell receptor beta chains were read from a single sample in a study of Ad26.COV2.S vaccination and SARS-CoV-2 variants. Data came from immunoSEQ multiplex PCR; TCRdb stores just in-frame clones and leaves some out. The table records hundreds of thousands of clones, about 90% of them present only once. The specimen comprised peripheral blood, sampled in a trial of Ad26.COV2.S vaccine versus placebo. These receptors came from a person between 18 and 60 years old who received the Ad26.COV2.S COVID-19 vaccine or a placebo. The CDR3 runs from the conserved cysteine through the conserved F or W. Each record gives: J gene, clone size, D gene, V gene, CDR3 DNA, CDR3 protein. D genes are given only for firm matches. Some rows have no size entry. The others give once, few or many, or a class for an expanded clone.

TRBJ2-1	NA	NA	TRBV5-1	TGCGCCAGCAGCTTGGACAGGAGTACAAATGAGCAGTTCTTC	CASSLDRSTNEQFF
TRBJ1-4	NA	NA	TRBV6-6	TGTGCCAGCAGTCCCCGAGGGATTTCAAATGAAAAACTGTTTTTT	CASSPRGISNEKLFF
TRBJ2-7	NA	TRBD2	TRBV7-2	TGTGCCAGCAGCAGACTAGCGGGGGGGTACGAGCAGTACTTC	CASSRLAGGYEQYF
TRBJ2-7	NA	NA	TRBV7-2	TGTGCCAGCAGCTTAGTGGGCGGCCAGGGCTACGAGCAGTACTTC	CASSLVGGQGYEQYF
TRBJ2-1	NA	NA	TRBV24-1	TGTGCCACCAGTGACCCCTCACTCGGGTACAATGAGCAGTTCTTC	CATSDPSLGYNEQFF
TRBJ1-4	NA	TRBD1	TRBV30	TGTGCCTGGCTTCCGGGACAGGGAACTAATGAAAAACTGTTTTTT	CAWLPGQGTNEKLFF
TRBJ1-1	NA	TRBD1	TRBV6-6	TGTGCCAGCAGTCACAGGGGGACAGGGGAAATGAACACTGAAGCTTTCTTT	CASSHRGTGEMNTEAFF
TRBJ2-1	NA	NA	TRBV14	TGTGCCAGCAGCCAAGTCAGTCCCTACAATGAGCAGTTCTTC	CASSQVSPYNEQFF
TRBJ2-7	NA	NA	TRBV2	TGTGCCAGCAGTGTTTACGAGCAGTACTTC	CASSVYEQYF
TRBJ2-5	NA	NA	TRBV5-4	TGTGCCAGCAGCTTGGGCCTCCAAGAGACCCAGTACTTC	CASSLGLQETQYF
TRBJ1-1	NA	NA	TRBV12-3/TRBV12-4	TGTGCCAGCAGTTTTTTAGCCACTGAAGCTTTCTTT	CASSFLATEAFF
TRBJ2-1	NA	TRBD2	TRBV6-5	TGTGCCAGCAGTTACGACAGCGGGAGGGCTGAGCAGTTCTTC	CASSYDSGRAEQFF
TRBJ1-2	NA	TRBD1	TRBV20-1	TGCAGTGCTAGTGAGGACAGGGTGTATGGCTACACCTTC	CSASEDRVYGYTF
TRBJ2-1	few	NA	TRBV10-1	TGCGCCAGCAGTGTTTCTAGCGTCCTTACAGATGAGCAGTTCTTC	CASSVSSVLTDEQFF
TRBJ2-5	NA	NA	TRBV5-1	TGCGCCAGCAGCTCCCACAGGGATACACCAACGGCCGAAGAGACCCAGTACTTC	CASSSHRDTPTAEETQYF
TRBJ1-5	NA	TRBD1	TRBV19	TGTGCCAGTCGAGGACAGGGCCGGGGTCAGCCCCAGCATTTT	CASRGQGRGQPQHF
TRBJ2-7	few	TRBD1	TRBV4-2	TGTGCCAGCAGCCCGGACAGGGTATCCTACGAGCAGTACTTC	CASSPDRVSYEQYF
TRBJ1-4	NA	TRBD1	TRBV5-6	TGTGCCAGCAGCTCGGGACAGGAAAATGAAAAACTGTTTTTT	CASSSGQENEKLFF
TRBJ2-6	NA	NA	TRBV7-9	TGTGCCAGCAGCTTCGGTGGGCAACTCTCTGGGGCCAACGTCCTGACTTTC	CASSFGGQLSGANVLTF
TRBJ1-2	NA	NA	TRBV6-5	TGTGCCAGCAGTTACTTGACGGCGTCCGGCTACACCTTC	CASSYLTASGYTF
TRBJ1-6	NA	NA	TRBV30	TGTGCCTGGAGCAGGGGCCCTTTTAATTCACCCCTCCACTTT	CAWSRGPFNSPLHF
TRBJ1-2	once	NA	TRBV5-4	TGTGCCAGCAGCACCGACAGTTATGGCTACACCTTC	CASSTDSYGYTF
TRBJ2-3	NA	TRBD1	TRBV11-3	TGTGCCAGCAGCTTGGAGGGACAGGCTACGCAGTATTTT	CASSLEGQATQYF
TRBJ2-2	NA	NA	TRBV30	TGTGCCTGGAGAAATAGGGCGGACACCGGGGAGCTGTTTTTT	CAWRNRADTGELFF
TRBJ2-1	NA	TRBD2	TRBV5-4	TGTGCCAGCAGCCTAGGACTAGCGGGAGGAGGACTGAATGAGCAGTTCTTC	CASSLGLAGGGLNEQFF
TRBJ2-7	NA	NA	TRBV12-5	TGTGCTAGTGTCTACGACGGAGCGAAGGCCTACGAGCAGTACTTC	CASVYDGAKAYEQYF
TRBJ1-3	NA	NA	TRBV2	TGTGCCAGCAGTTCCACTCCAGGGGTTGGAAACACCATATATTTT	CASSSTPGVGNTIYF
TRBJ2-7	NA	TRBD1	TRBV5-6	TGTGCCAGCAGCTCCGGGACAGGCCTTTCCTACGAGCAGTACTTC	CASSSGTGLSYEQYF
TRBJ2-5	NA	NA	TRBV19	TGTGCCAGTACCTCGGGGGGCGAGTACAGAGAGACCCAGTACTTC	CASTSGGEYRETQYF
TRBJ2-1	NA	TRBD2	TRBV25-1	TGTGCCAGCGCCACGACTAGCGCCTCCTACAATGAGCAGTTCTTC	CASATTSASYNEQFF
TRBJ2-3	few	TRBD1	TRBV11-2	TGTGCCAGCAGCTTGGGGACAGGGTTCGATACGCAGTATTTT	CASSLGTGFDTQYF
TRBJ2-2	NA	TRBD1	TRBV7-3	TGTGCCAGCAGCGCTGACAGGGGAGGCACCGGGGAGCTGTTTTTT	CASSADRGGTGELFF
TRBJ1-1	once	NA	TRBV5-4	TGTGCCAGCAGCTTGTATGGGACTCGTCCTGAAGCTTTCTTT	CASSLYGTRPEAFF
TRBJ2-4	NA	NA	TRBV6-5	TGTGCCAGCAGACCCCAAGAGCAAACGAACATTCAGTACTTC	CASRPQEQTNIQYF
TRBJ1-5	NA	NA	TRBV6-1	TGTGCCAGCAGCGACGTGGGGTATAGCAATCAGCCCCAGCATTTT	CASSDVGYSNQPQHF
TRBJ1-2	NA	NA	TRBV6-4	TGTGCCAGCAGTTCAGACAGTCCCTATGGCTACACCTTC	CASSSDSPYGYTF
TRBJ2-2	NA	NA	TRBV5-1	TGCGCCAGCAGCTTTCTCGGGGAGCTGTTTTTT	CASSFLGELFF
TRBJ1-2	NA	NA	TRBV6-6	TGTGCCAGCAGTTACGGGGGCTATGGCTACACCTTC	CASSYGGYGYTF
TRBJ2-3	NA	TRBD2	TRBV30	TGTGCCTGGAGTGTACGGCGAGCGGGGGGGCCGGGAGATACGCAGTATTTT	CAWSVRRAGGPGDTQYF
TRBJ1-6	once	NA	TRBV7-9	TGTGCCAGCAGCTCAATATACCGGGATAGCCATTCACCCCTCCACTTT	CASSSIYRDSHSPLHF
TRBJ2-7	NA	TRBD2	TRBV6-5	TGTGCCAGCAGTAAAACTAGCGGGAGGGCTGGCGAGCAGTACTTC	CASSKTSGRAGEQYF
TRBJ2-3	NA	NA	TRBV9	TGTGCCAGCAGCGTAGGGGGTAACACAGATACGCAGTATTTT	CASSVGGNTDTQYF
TRBJ2-2	NA	NA	TRBV10-3	TGTGCCATCAGTGAGAGGGGCGGGGAGTCCACCGGGGAGCTGTTTTTT	CAISERGGESTGELFF
TRBJ1-4	NA	NA	TRBV28	TGTGCCAGCAGCCCTATGGGGGCAACTAATGAAAAACTGTTTTTT	CASSPMGATNEKLFF
TRBJ1-3	NA	TRBD1	TRBV6-6	TGTGCCAGCAGTAAAAGGGACAGCTCTGGAAACACCATATATTTT	CASSKRDSSGNTIYF
TRBJ1-4	NA	TRBD1	TRBV4-2	TGTGCCAGCAGCCACCCCCGGGACAGGGCTGAAAAACTGTTTTTT	CASSHPRDRAEKLFF
TRBJ2-3	NA	NA	TRBV12-5	TGTGCTAGTGGTTTGGTAGAAGGGGCCACGCAGTATTTT	CASGLVEGATQYF
TRBJ1-1	NA	NA	TRBV19	TGTGCCAGTAGTATAGGGGGGTTCACTGAAGCTTTCTTT	CASSIGGFTEAFF
TRBJ1-6	NA	NA	TRBV2	TGTGCCAGCGAGTGGTCATGGAATTCACCCCTCCACTTT	CASEWSWNSPLHF